This T cell receptor beta chain derives from a study of tumor and adjacent non-tumor tissue in lung cancer. For the study at large: Patients were aged about 30 to 80, nine to eleven men and roughly 5 women, stage I to III.

General study points: Tumor TCR diversity, when higher, was linked to shorter survival. Normal lung showed higher cumulative top 100 clone frequency than tumor.

Per the germline V gene, CDR1 is SGHNT and CDR2 is YENEEA. CDR3 size: 14 residues. A modified ARM-PCR protocol with three rounds of nested PCR amplified TCRbeta. Each CDR3 protein is one row after TCRdb ran MiXCR on the multiplex PCR reads. The sample has roughly 120,000 distinct CDR3 sequences, 84% seen once. RNA was extracted from bulk tissue without any cell sorting. This clonotype has a single count. Its antigen is still unknown. The junction departs from germline at one end; a sequencing error may be responsible. The sequence came from a man between 70 and 80 years old with non-small cell lung cancer. Sequencing was performed on lung tumor tissue. The chain uses TRBV11-3 and TRBJ1-1; D is perhaps TRBD1 (6 bases). The CDR3 spells CASTGTGAFTEAFF. The DNA of the CDR3 is TGTGCCAGCACGGGGACGGGGGCATTCACTGAAGCTTTTTTT.